One and the same sample provided the 30 T cell receptor beta chains below, sequenced in a study of cytomegalovirus exposure and HLA in healthy donors. The PCR contained 60 Vbeta and 13 Jbeta primers. Here immunoSEQ multiplex PCR was the method, and the copy in TCRdb shows in-frame clones only, minus some. The sample carries around 85,000 clones, roughly 75% recorded once. The sample comprised PBMCs. The receptor source for this set is a man in his 60s in good health and CMV-seronegative.

V and J are TRBV9 and TRBJ1-2, with D possibly matching TRBD1 (5 bases). Germline values: CDR1 SGDLS, CDR2 YYNGEE. Trimming removed 0 bases at V and 3 bases at J, with 12 bases between. CDR3 length: 15 residues. CDR3 loop: CASSVGVGRDYGYTF. CDR3 DNA sequence: TGTGCCAGCAGCGTAGGGGTGGGCAGGGACTATGGCTACACCTTC.

CDR3 protein: CASSERSEQYF. CDR3 DNA sequence: TGTGCCAGCAGCGAGAGGTCGGAGCAGTATTTT. The chain recombines TRBV13 with TRBJ2-3; D is undetermined. The V gene lost 5 bases and the J gene lost 11 bases, with 11 bases spanning the gap. In germline, CDR1 is PRHDT, CDR2 FYEKMQ (reference sequence). The CDR3 sequence is 11 residues long.

The rearrangement links TRBV5-4 to TRBJ2-5; D uncertain. Germline V gene lookup returns CDR1 SGHNT and CDR2 YYREEE (reference sequence). Trimming removed 0 bases at V and 1 base at J, with 7 bases between. The CDR3 extends over 14 amino acids. CDR3 coding DNA: TGTGCCAGCAGCTTGGGACGCGGCCAAGAGACCCAGTACTTC. Encoded protein: CASSLGRGQETQYF.

About this clone: A read error may account for a junction end that differs from germline. The chain couples TRBV7-9 to TRBJ1-1; a weak D match, TRBD1 (5 bases). The CDR3 contains 16 residues. Per the germline V gene, CDR1 is SEHNR and CDR2 is FQNEAQ (reference sequence). The CDR3 loop reads CSSSPLWQGGGTEAFF. CDR3 DNA sequence: TGTTCCAGCAGCCCTCTCTGGCAGGGCGGGGGCACTGAAGCTTTCTTT. The entire variable domain, with the rest obtained from reference TRBV7-9 and TRBJ1-1, is as follows: DTGVSQNPRHKITKRGQNVTFRCDPISEHNRLYWYRQTLGQGPEFLTYFQNEAQLEKSRLLSDRFSAERPKGSFSTLEIQRTEQGDSAMYLCSSSPLWQGGGTEAFFGQGTRLTVV.

V gene TRBV5-8 combines with J gene TRBJ2-7; TRBD1 might be the D (5 bases). The germline V and J ends were trimmed by 1 base and 2 bases, with 7 bases remaining between them. The CDR3 extends over 13 amino acids. Germline V gene data show CDR1 as SGHTS and CDR2 as YDEGEE. CDR3 sequence reads: CASSLRGAYEQYF. In DNA, the CDR3 is TGTGCCAGCAGCTTGAGGGGCGCCTACGAGCAGTACTTC.

This rearrangement joins TRBV7-3 to TRBJ2-2; tentative D call: TRBD1 (5 bases). Trimming left V 3 bases short and J 5 bases short, with 7 bases between. Per germline, CDR1 SGHTA and CDR2 FQGTGA. The CDR3 is 13 residues long. The CDR3 reads CASSFAGTGELFF. The CDR3 DNA reads TGTGCCAGCAGCTTCGCAGGGACCGGGGAGCTGTTTTTT.

The chain carries TRBV18 and TRBJ2-7; D gene uncertain. This CDR3 contains 13 residues. V was cut by 2 bases and J by 3 bases, with 8 bases left in between. Germline CDR1 is KGHSH and CDR2 is LQKENI. The CDR3 DNA reads TGTGCCAGCTCACCAATCGCCGGCTACGAGCAGTACTTC. Its protein is CASSPIAGYEQYF.

The chain employs TRBV7-7 and TRBJ2-5, with D possibly matching TRBD1 (5 bases). This CDR3 has 14 residues. Germline V gene data show CDR1 as SSHAT and CDR2 as FNYEAQ (reference sequence). V lost 1 base to trimming and J lost 2 bases, with 8 bases between them. As DNA, the CDR3 is TGTGCCAGCAGCTTAGGGGCAGGGCAAGAGACCCAGTACTTC. As protein: CASSLGAGQETQYF.

J is TRBJ1-1 and V is TRBV5-5; 8 nucleotides line up with TRBD1. Trimming took 5 bases from V and 3 from J; bases not matched to a gene: 3. The germline V gene has CDR1 SGHKS and CDR2 YYEKEE (reference sequence). This CDR3 region has 13 residues. The CDR3 loop is CASSQTGDTEAFF. The DNA for the CDR3 is TGTGCCAGCAGTCAGACAGGGGACACTGAAGCTTTCTTT.

The chain carries TRBV23-1 and TRBJ2-1, with D perhaps matching TRBD2 (5 bases). TRBV23-1 is classed as an ORF, of uncertain function. CDR3 length: 14 residues. The V end lost 6 bases, the J end lost 5 bases, and 14 bases lay between the germline ends. In DNA, the CDR3 is TGCGCCAGCAGGAGGGTTGGAGCTAACAATGAGCAGTTCTTC. It codes for CASRRVGANNEQFF.

The chain couples TRBV27 to TRBJ2-7; 7 bases fit TRBD2. Germline CDR1 is MNHEY and CDR2 is SMNVEV (reference sequence). The trim removed 1 base at V and 6 bases at J, leaving 6 bases unmatched. The CDR3 is 14 amino acids. This CDR3 reads CASSLYVREGEQYF. In nucleotides, the CDR3 is TGTGCCAGCAGTTTATACGTCAGGGAGGGCGAGCAGTACTTC.

This chain joins TRBV4-1 and TRBJ2-7; TRBD1 matches 8 bases. This CDR3 has 15 residues. CDR1 and CDR2 from the germline V gene are MGHRA and YSYEKL. V shed 1 base, J shed 3 bases, and the junction held 5 bases outside the gene matches. The CDR3 nucleotides are TGCGCCAGCAGCCAAGGTGGACAGGGTTTCTACGAGCAGTACTTC. It specifies CASSQGGQGFYEQYF.

This clone was seen more than once but under ten times. The genes are TRBV7-3 and TRBJ1-1; 11 bases fit TRBD1. The J segment lost 1 base and the V segment lost 4 bases, leaving 2 bases of the junction unmatched. The CDR3 is 15 amino acids. Germline CDR1 and CDR2: SGHTA and FQGTGA. CDR3 nucleotide sequence: TGTGCCAGCAGCTCTGGGACAGGGGGGAACACTGAAGCTTTCTTT. It specifies CASSSGTGGNTEAFF. The full variable domain, with the rest looked up from reference TRBV7-3 and TRBJ1-1, is GAGVSQTPSNKVTEKGKYVELRCDPISGHTALYWYRQSLGQGPEFLIYFQGTGAADDSGLPNDRFFAVRPEGSVSTLKIQRTERGDSAVYLCASSSGTGGNTEAFFGQGTRLTVV.

The CDR3 region has the DNA TGTGCCAGCAGCTTAGCTGGGAGGGTTGGGGCCAACGTCCTGACTTTC. Encoded protein: CASSLAGRVGANVLTF. The chain joins TRBV7-2 to TRBJ2-6; TRBD2 agrees at 7 bases. The CDR3 covers 16 residues. V dropped 0 bases and J dropped 3; count of bases not matched to a gene: 2. The germline V gene encodes CDR1 SGHTA and CDR2 FQGNSA.

The genes are TRBV5-1 and TRBJ1-5; D is undetermined. CDR3 length: 13 residues. Trimming took 0 bases from V and 7 from J, leaving 8 bases between them. Germline V gene lookup returns CDR1 SGHRS and CDR2 YFSETQ. The CDR3 region is CASSLASGQPQHF. Here the CDR3 DNA reads TGCGCCAGCAGCTTGGCGTCGGGGCAGCCCCAGCATTTT.

CDR3 DNA: TGTGCCAGCAGCCCCGGGACTAGCGGTCATGAGCAGTTCTTC. Translating it yields CASSPGTSGHEQFF. This rearrangement joins TRBV11-3 to TRBJ2-1, with TRBD2 matching 11 bases. The CDR3 has 14 residues. Trimming at V came to 5 bases and at J to 8 bases, leaving 5 bases not matched to a gene. Germline values: CDR1 SGHNT, CDR2 YENEEA.

A remark on this clone: This CDR3 is also generated by other DNA sequences in the sample. V usage is TRBV7-9 and J usage is TRBJ1-2, with a weak D call TRBD1 (5 bases). Trimming cost V 4 bases and J 0 bases, with 15 bases left between them. The CDR3 spans 16 residues. The germline V gene encodes CDR1 SEHNR and CDR2 FQNEAQ (reference sequence). CDR3 nucleotide sequence: TGTGCCAGCAGCTCCGGCGGGGCAGGAGCTAACTATGGCTACACCTTC. Its translation is CASSSGGAGANYGYTF.

In this sample, this clone turned up a few times. The chain recombines TRBV5-1 with TRBJ2-7; unclear D gene. Between the trimmed V and J ends, which lost 0 bases and 1 base, there was a span of 8 bases. This CDR3 has 14 residues. Germline lookup yields CDR1 SGHRS and CDR2 YFSETQ. CDR3: CASSLAVESYEQYF. DNA of the CDR3: TGCGCCAGCAGCTTGGCGGTTGAGTCCTACGAGCAGTACTTC.

This chain links TRBV29-1 with TRBJ1-6; D is undetermined. The V and J ends lost 6 bases and 0 bases respectively, with 12 bases between them. Germline-derived CDR1 and CDR2 are SQVTM and ANQGSEA. This CDR3 is 15 amino acids long. The CDR3 DNA follows: TGCAGCGTCTCCCCTCAGTACTCCTATAATTCACCCCTCCACTTT. Amino acid sequence: CSVSPQYSYNSPLHF.

This clone appeared a few times. The V gene is TRBV6-1, the J gene TRBJ1-2; 7 bases are shared with TRBD1. V shed 7 bases, J shed 4 bases, and the junction held 3 bases outside the gene matches. The germline CDR1 and CDR2 sequences are MNHNS and SASEGT. This CDR3 is 12 amino acids long. CDR3 nucleotide sequence: TGTGCCAGCAAGGACAGGACCTATGGCTACACCTTC. Its protein is CASKDRTYGYTF.

This clone was seen more than once but under ten times. The CDR3 protein is CASSWDRENTEAFF. DNA of the CDR3: TGTGCCAGCAGTTGGGACAGGGAGAACACTGAAGCTTTCTTT. J is TRBJ1-1 and V is TRBV5-6; 9 bases match TRBD1. Germline trimming cut 5 bases from V and 1 base from J; bases unmatched to any gene: 3. CDR1 is SGHDT and CDR2 is YYEEEE in the germline V gene. The CDR3 length is 14 residues.

The CDR3 region is CASGGDRDEKLFF. In nucleotides, the CDR3 is TGTGCCAGCGGGGGGGACAGGGACGAAAAACTGTTTTTT. This chain links TRBV2 with TRBJ1-4; 9 bases map to TRBD1. CDR3 length: 13 amino acids. Looked up from germline, CDR1 is SNHLY and CDR2 is FYNNEI. The V segment lost 8 bases and the J segment 8 bases; nucleotides outside the gene matches: 6.

The V gene is TRBV9, the J gene TRBJ2-1, with D perhaps matching TRBD2 (6 bases). Trimming stripped 0 bases from V and 10 bases from J, with 14 bases between. CDR1 and CDR2 (germline): SGDLS, YYNGEE. CDR3 length: 14 amino acids. Here the CDR3 DNA reads TGTGCCAGCAGCGTAGGGACTATTCCTAGGGAGCAGTTCTTC. This encodes CASSVGTIPREQFF.

This clone was seen a few times. The chain has TRBV9 and TRBJ2-2; a possible D gene is TRBD2 (5 bases). Germline lookup yields CDR1 SGDLS and CDR2 YYNGEE. V was clipped by 4 bases and J by 4 bases, with 11 bases between them. The CDR3 is 14 amino acids. The CDR3 loop is CASSPGSVTGELFF. The CDR3 region has the DNA TGTGCCAGCAGCCCGGGGAGCGTCACCGGGGAGCTGTTTTTT.

The chain is built from TRBV10-1 and TRBJ2-3, with a possible D match to TRBD2 (6 bases). The CDR3 contains 15 residues. Germline CDR1 is WNHNN and CDR2 is SYGVQD (reference sequence). V shed 4 bases and J shed 1 base, with 12 bases lying between them. This CDR3 is CASSGPGTGTDTQYF. DNA of the CDR3: TGCGCCAGCAGTGGTCCCGGGACTGGCACAGATACGCAGTATTTT.

The V call is TRBV6-6, the J call TRBJ1-6; D gene ambiguous. The germline CDR1 and CDR2 sequences are MNHNY and SVGAGI (reference sequence). The CDR3 is 13 amino acids. The V and J ends lost 7 bases and 7 bases respectively, with 11 bases between them. Written as DNA, the CDR3 is TGTGCCAGCACGGGAGATGGGAATTCACCCCTCCACTTT. The encoded protein is CASTGDGNSPLHF.

The V call is TRBV6-6, the J call TRBJ1-1, with 7 bases lining up with TRBD1. This CDR3 region has 14 residues. The junction had 5 bases not matched to a gene; V was cut back by 6 bases and J by 1 base. The germline gives CDR1 MNHNY, CDR2 SVGAGI (reference sequence). DNA for the CDR3: TGTGCCAGCAGGACGGGACAGAGGAACACTGAAGCTTTCTTT. This gives the protein CASRTGQRNTEAFF.

The chain joins TRBV27 to TRBJ2-7; 8 bases line up with TRBD1. V lost 6 bases to trimming and J lost 6 bases; unmatched junction nucleotides: 10. Germline loops: CDR1 MNHEY, CDR2 SMNVEV (reference sequence). The CDR3 has 14 residues. DNA of the CDR3: TGTGCCAGCAGCCTTGCCTTGACAGGGGCCGAGCAGTACTTC. Amino acid sequence: CASSLALTGAEQYF.

The chain has TRBV27 and TRBJ1-2; maybe TRBD1 (5 bases). From germline, CDR1 is MNHEY and CDR2 SMNVEV (reference sequence). The CDR3 has 14 amino acids. Trimming stripped 2 bases from V and 8 bases from J, with 15 bases between. The CDR3 is CASSLQNRSGGYTF. CDR3 sequence (DNA): TGTGCCAGCAGTTTACAAAACAGGTCTGGCGGCTACACCTTC.

This chain links TRBV2 with TRBJ2-3; perhaps TRBD2 as D (6 bases). The CDR3 runs 13 residues. V dropped 7 bases and J dropped 4 bases, with 12 bases sitting between them. Germline lookup yields CDR1 SNHLY and CDR2 FYNNEI. This chain's CDR3 is CASKVGEADTQYF. In DNA, the CDR3 is TGTGCCAGCAAGGTGGGGGAGGCAGATACGCAGTATTTT. The variable domain in full, with the rest retrieved from reference TRBV2 and TRBJ2-3, is EPEVTQTPSHQVTQMGQEVILRCVPISNHLYFYWYRQILGQKVEFLVSFYNNEISEKSEIFDDQFSVERPDGSNFTLKIRSTKLEDSAMYFCASKVGEADTQYFGPGTRLTVL.